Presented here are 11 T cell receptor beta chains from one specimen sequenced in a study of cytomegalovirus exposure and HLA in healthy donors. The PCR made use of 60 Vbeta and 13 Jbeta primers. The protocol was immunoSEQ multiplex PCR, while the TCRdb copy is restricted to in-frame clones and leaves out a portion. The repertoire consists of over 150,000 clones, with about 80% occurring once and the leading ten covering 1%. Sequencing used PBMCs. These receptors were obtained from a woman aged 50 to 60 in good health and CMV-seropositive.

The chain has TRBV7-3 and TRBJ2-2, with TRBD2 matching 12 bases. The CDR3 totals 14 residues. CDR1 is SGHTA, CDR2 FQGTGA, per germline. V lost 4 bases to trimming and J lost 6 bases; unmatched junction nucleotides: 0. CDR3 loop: CASSSSGRAGELFF. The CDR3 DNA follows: TGTGCCAGCAGCTCTAGCGGGAGGGCCGGGGAGCTGTTTTTT.

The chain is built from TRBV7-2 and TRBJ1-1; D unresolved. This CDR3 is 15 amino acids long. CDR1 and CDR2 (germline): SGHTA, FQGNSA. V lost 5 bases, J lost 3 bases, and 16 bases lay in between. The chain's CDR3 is CASSPHLGPDTEAFF. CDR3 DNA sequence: TGTGCCAGCAGCCCCCACCTTGGTCCAGACACTGAAGCTTTCTTT.

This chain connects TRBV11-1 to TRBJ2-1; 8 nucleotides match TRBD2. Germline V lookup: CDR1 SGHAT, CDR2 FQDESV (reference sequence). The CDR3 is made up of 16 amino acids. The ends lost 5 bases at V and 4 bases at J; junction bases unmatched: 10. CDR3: CASSPTLLAVYNEQFF. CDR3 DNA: TGTGCCAGCAGCCCAACCTTACTAGCGGTGTACAATGAGCAGTTCTTC.

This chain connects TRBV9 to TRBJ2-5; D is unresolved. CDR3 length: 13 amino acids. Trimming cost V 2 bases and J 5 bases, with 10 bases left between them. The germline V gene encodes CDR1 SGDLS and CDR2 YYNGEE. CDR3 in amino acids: CASSVEVAETQYF. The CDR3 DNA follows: TGTGCCAGCAGCGTCGAGGTCGCGGAGACCCAGTACTTC. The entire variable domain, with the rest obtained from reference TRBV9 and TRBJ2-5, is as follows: DSGVTQTPKHLITATGQRVTLRCSPRSGDLSVYWYQQSLDQGLQFLIQYYNGEERAKGNILERFSAQQFPDLHSELNLSSLELGDSALYFCASSVEVAETQYFGPGTRLLVL.

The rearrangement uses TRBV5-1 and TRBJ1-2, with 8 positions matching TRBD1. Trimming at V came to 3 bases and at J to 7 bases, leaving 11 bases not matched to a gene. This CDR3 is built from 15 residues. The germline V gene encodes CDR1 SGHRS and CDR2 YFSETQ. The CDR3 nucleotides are TGCGCCAGCAGCTCCCCCGGACAGGGAAGAAGTGGCTACACCTTC. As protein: CASSSPGQGRSGYTF.

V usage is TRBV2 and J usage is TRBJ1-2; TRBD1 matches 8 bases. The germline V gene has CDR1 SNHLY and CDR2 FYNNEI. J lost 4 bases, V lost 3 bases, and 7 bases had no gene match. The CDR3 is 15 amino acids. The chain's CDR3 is CASSDLRGRTYGYTF. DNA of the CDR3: TGTGCCAGCAGTGACCTCAGGGGGCGCACCTATGGCTACACCTTC.

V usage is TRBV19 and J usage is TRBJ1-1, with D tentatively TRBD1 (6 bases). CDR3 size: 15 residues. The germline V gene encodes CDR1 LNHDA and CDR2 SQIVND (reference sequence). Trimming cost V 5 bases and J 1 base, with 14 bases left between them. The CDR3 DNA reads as TGTGCCAGTAGTGTCCGCAGGGGACAGAACACTGAAGCTTTCTTT. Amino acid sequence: CASSVRRGQNTEAFF.

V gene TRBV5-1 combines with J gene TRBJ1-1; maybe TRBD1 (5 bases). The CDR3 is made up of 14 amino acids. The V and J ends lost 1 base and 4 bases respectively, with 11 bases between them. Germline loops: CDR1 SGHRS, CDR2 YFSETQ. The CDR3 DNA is TGCGCCAGCAGCTTGTCGGGGGAGGGCACTGAAGCTTTCTTT. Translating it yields CASSLSGEGTEAFF. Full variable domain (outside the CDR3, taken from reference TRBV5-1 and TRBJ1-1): KAGVTQTPRYLIKTRGQQVTLSCSPISGHRSVSWYQQTPGQGLQFLFEYFSETQRNKGNFPGRFSGRQFSNSRSEMNVSTLELGDSALYLCASSLSGEGTEAFFGQGTRLTVV.

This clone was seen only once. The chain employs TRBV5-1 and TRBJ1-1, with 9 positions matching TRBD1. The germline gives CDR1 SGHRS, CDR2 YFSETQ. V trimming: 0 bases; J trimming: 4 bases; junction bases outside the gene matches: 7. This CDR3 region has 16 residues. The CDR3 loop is CASSLGQGVGGTEAFF. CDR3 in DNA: TGCGCCAGCAGCTTGGGACAGGGGGTTGGGGGCACTGAAGCTTTCTTT.

The chain's CDR3 is CASSVTGANYEQYF. The CDR3 DNA reads as TGTGCCAGCAGTGTGACAGGGGCTAATTACGAGCAGTACTTC. This chain uses TRBV25-1 with TRBJ2-7, with 8 bases that match TRBD1. With V trimmed by 4 bases and J by 4 bases, 6 bases remained unmatched. The CDR3 has 14 residues. Looked up from germline, CDR1 is MGHDK and CDR2 is SYGVNS.

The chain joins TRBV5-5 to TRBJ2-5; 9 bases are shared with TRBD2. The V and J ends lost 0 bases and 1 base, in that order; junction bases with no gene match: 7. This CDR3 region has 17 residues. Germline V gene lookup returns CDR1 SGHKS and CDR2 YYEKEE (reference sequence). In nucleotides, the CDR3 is TGTGCCAGCAGCTTGGGTGTTGGCGGGGGGGCCCAAGAGACCCAGTACTTC. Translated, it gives CASSLGVGGGAQETQYF. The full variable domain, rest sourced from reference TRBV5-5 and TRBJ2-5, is DAGVTQSPTHLIKTRGQQVTLRCSPISGHKSVSWYQQVLGQGPQFIFQYYEKEERGRGNFPDRFSARQFPNYSSELNVNALLLGDSALYLCASSLGVGGGAQETQYFGPGTRLLVL.